This passage covers 12 T cell receptor beta chains from one sample sequenced in a study of blood T cell repertoires in COVID-19. Method: immunoSEQ multiplex PCR; TCRdb's copy keeps in-frame clones and lacks some. Of 150,000 to 200,000 clones in the sample, 88% were seen once. Material for sequencing was peripheral blood. The source is a human donor in a cohort sampled during active COVID-19.

This rearrangement joins TRBV4-1 to TRBJ1-1; D is undetermined. V lost 0 bases to trimming and J lost 11 bases, with 10 bases between them. Germline CDR1 and CDR2: MGHRA and YSYEKL. The CDR3 has 12 residues. The CDR3 nucleotides read TGCGCCAGCAGCCAAGAAGGAGTGTGGGCTTTCTTT. The encoded protein is CASSQEGVWAFF.

The J gene is TRBJ1-6, the V gene TRBV19, with 7 positions matching TRBD1. From germline, CDR1 is LNHDA and CDR2 SQIVND (reference sequence). Trimming cost V 3 bases and J 8 bases; bases outside gene matches: 7. CDR3 length equals 15 residues. The CDR3 DNA follows: TGTGCCAGTAGTATTAGGGGGCATCGGGATTCACCCCTCCACTTT. Amino acids: CASSIRGHRDSPLHF.

J is TRBJ2-5 and V is TRBV9; weak D call: TRBD2 (6 bases). CDR3 length equals 14 residues. The V end was cut by 3 bases, the J end by 5 bases, with 14 bases between. From germline, CDR1 is SGDLS and CDR2 YYNGEE. Here the CDR3 DNA reads TGTGCCAGCAGCGGCCGGGGGTCGGAGGAGACCCAGTACTTC. This encodes CASSGRGSEETQYF.

The gene calls are TRBV27 and TRBJ1-5; D ambiguous. Germline V gene lookup returns CDR1 MNHEY and CDR2 SMNVEV (reference sequence). V was pared by 0 bases and J by 2 bases, with 8 bases between. The CDR3 is made up of 15 amino acids. CDR3 DNA: TGTGCCAGCAGTTTATCGGCGGGCCGCAATCAGCCCCAGCATTTT. It encodes CASSLSAGRNQPQHF.

The chain couples TRBV7-8 to TRBJ1-2; 8 bases are shared with TRBD1. The CDR3 has 14 amino acids. The germline V gene encodes CDR1 SGHVS and CDR2 FQNEAQ. After removal of 4 bases from V and 6 bases from J, the junction contained 7 bases not matched to a gene. CDR3 amino acids: CASSSGGRGHGYTF. CDR3 nucleotide sequence: TGTGCCAGCAGCTCGGGGGGCAGGGGGCATGGCTACACCTTC.

Only one count was recorded for this clone. The J gene is TRBJ2-7, the V gene TRBV5-1; 10 nucleotides line up with TRBD2. The CDR3 loop spans 15 amino acids. Germline CDR1 reads SGHRS; CDR2 reads YFSETQ. V was clipped by 0 bases and J by 6 bases; unmatched bases: 6. The CDR3 sequence is CASSLETSGSFEQYF. The CDR3, as DNA: TGCGCCAGCAGCTTGGAGACTAGCGGGTCTTTCGAGCAGTACTTC.

The chain uses TRBV30 and TRBJ2-5, with TRBD2 matching over 13 bases. The CDR3 covers 14 residues. The ends lost 8 bases at V and 3 bases at J; junction bases unmatched: 6. Germline V gene lookup returns CDR1 GTSNPN and CDR2 SVGIG (reference sequence). Here the CDR3 reads CAQTSGGAEETQYF. The CDR3 coding sequence is TGTGCCCAAACTAGCGGGGGGGCCGAAGAGACCCAGTACTTC.

CDR3: CASSLHGNYEQYF. In nucleotides, the CDR3 is TGTGCCAGCAGTCTCCACGGGAACTACGAGCAGTACTTC. The chain is built from TRBV27 and TRBJ2-7; a possible D gene is TRBD2 (5 bases). Trimming removed 5 bases at V and 3 bases at J, with 11 bases between. The germline CDR1 and CDR2 sequences are MNHEY and SMNVEV (reference sequence). This CDR3 has 13 residues.

This chain links TRBV4-3 with TRBJ1-5; D gene ambiguous. Germline loops: CDR1 LGHNA, CDR2 YSLEER. V was shortened by 0 bases and J by 7 bases, with 10 bases between the two germline ends. This CDR3 is built from 14 residues. The CDR3 protein is CASSQDRFLQPQHF. The DNA of the CDR3 is TGCGCCAGCAGCCAAGATCGTTTCTTACAGCCCCAGCATTTT.

This rearrangement joins TRBV11-2 to TRBJ2-3; D is ambiguous. Germline V gives CDR1 SGHAT, CDR2 FQNNGV. This CDR3 has 15 residues. V lost 3 bases and J lost 1, with 11 bases in between. CDR3 nucleotides: TGTGCCAGCAGCTTGGCATACACAGGCACAGATACGCAGTATTTT. Translating it yields CASSLAYTGTDTQYF.

The chain recombines TRBV9 with TRBJ1-2, with 8 positions matching TRBD1. V lost 8 bases to trimming and J lost 5 bases; unmatched junction nucleotides: 14. Germline V gene lookup returns CDR1 SGDLS and CDR2 YYNGEE. The CDR3 totals 15 residues. Written as DNA, the CDR3 is TGTGCCAGTACTCAGGGGGCGCAAGGAGGTTATGGCTACACCTTC. Translating gives CASTQGAQGGYGYTF.

The chain links TRBV11-2 to TRBJ1-4; D unclear. This CDR3 contains 13 residues. Germline V gene data show CDR1 as SGHAT and CDR2 as FQNNGV. V dropped 0 bases and J dropped 14 bases, with 13 bases sitting between them. As DNA, the CDR3 is TGTGCCAGCAGCTTAGAGGCCAAGTCGGGGCTGTTTTTT. It codes for CASSLEAKSGLFF.